A selection of T cell receptor beta chains follows, all from one sample in a study of shared clonotypes between healthy human individuals. The repertoire was sequenced with immunoSEQ multiplex PCR; TCRdb's copy has only in-frame clones and lacks some. The sample consists of hundreds of thousands of clones, roughly 95% of them appearing once. Sequencing used naive CD4+ T cells sorted from blood. The receptors here all came from a woman in her 30s in good health. Each CDR3 is given with its conserved first and last residue. The D gene is left open where the match is weak. The listing skips clone size in some rows; elsewhere it reads once, few, many or a size class.

>TRBV6-5|TRBJ2-5|-|-
CASSGTRREQYF
TGTGCCAGCAGCGGGACCAGGCGAGAGCAGTACTTC
>TRBV7-2|TRBJ2-7|-|TRBD1
CASSFPTGGEQYF
TGTGCCAGCAGCTTCCCGACAGGGGGCGAGCAGTACTTC
>TRBV7-9|TRBJ1-4|once|TRBD1
CASSPGGATNEKLFF
TGTGCCAGCAGCCCAGGGGGGGCAACTAATGAAAAACTGTTTTTT
>TRBV5-4|TRBJ2-7|-|-
CASSPSSISYEQYF
TGTGCCAGCAGCCCTTCTAGTATCTCCTACGAGCAGTACTTC
>TRBV5-6|TRBJ1-1|-|-
CASSSRTEAFF
TGTGCCAGCAGCTCGCGCACTGAAGCTTTCTTT
>TRBV19|TRBJ1-1|-|-
CASSNLAGDTNTEAFF
TGTGCCAGTAGTAATCTTGCCGGGGACACCAACACTGAAGCTTTCTTT
>TRBV5-4|TRBJ2-2|-|-
CASSLVGVRSAGELFF
TGTGCCAGCAGCTTGGTGGGGGTGCGATCTGCCGGGGAGCTGTTTTTT
>TRBV19|TRBJ1-1|-|-
CASTVSWGVNTEAFF
TGTGCCAGTACCGTCAGTTGGGGGGTGAACACTGAAGCTTTCTTT
>TRBV7-3|TRBJ2-1|-|TRBD1
CASSLGTGVYNEQFF
TGTGCCAGCAGCTTGGGGACAGGGGTCTACAATGAGCAGTTCTTC
>TRBV5-1|TRBJ1-1|-|-
CASSLDSVTTEAFF
TGCGCCAGCAGCTTGGACAGTGTAACCACTGAAGCTTTCTTT
>TRBV19|TRBJ2-6|few|-
CASSTGANVLTF
TGTGCCAGTAGTACTGGGGCCAACGTCCTGACTTTC
>TRBV7-2|TRBJ2-3|-|-
CASSSEVVDTQYF
TGTGCCAGCAGCTCAGAGGTGGTGGATACGCAGTATTTT
>TRBV19|TRBJ2-1|-|TRBD2
CASSTSGRQYNEQFF
TGTGCCAGTAGTACCAGCGGGAGGCAGTACAATGAGCAGTTCTTC
>TRBV30|TRBJ1-6|-|TRBD1
CAHGRGGNNSPLHF
TGTGCCCACGGCAGGGGGGGAAATAATTCACCCCTCCACTTT
>TRBV29-1|TRBJ1-1|-|TRBD1
CSVEVRDRGPNTEAFF
TGCAGCGTAGAGGTTCGGGACAGGGGGCCGAACACTGAAGCTTTCTTT
>TRBV19|TRBJ2-2|-|-
CASSIGGAGELFF
TGTGCCAGTAGTATTGGGGGTGCCGGGGAGCTGTTTTTT
>TRBV6-4|TRBJ2-1|-|-
CASSDGKRGHEQFF
TGTGCCAGCAGTGACGGGAAGCGCGGGCATGAGCAGTTCTTC
>TRBV7-2|TRBJ2-7|-|-
CASSAVAVSYEQYF
TGTGCCAGCAGCGCAGTGGCGGTCTCCTACGAGCAGTACTTC
>TRBV28|TRBJ2-7|-|TRBD2
CASRTLSGSRSYEQYF
TGTGCCAGCAGAACTCTTAGCGGGAGTAGGTCCTACGAGCAGTACTTC
>TRBV28|TRBJ2-5|-|-
CASSLVRGSQETQYF
TGTGCCAGCAGTTTAGTCAGGGGATCCCAAGAGACCCAGTACTTC
>TRBV11-2|TRBJ2-7|-|TRBD1
CASSRPGQGGNEQYF
TGTGCCAGCAGCCGACCGGGACAGGGGGGGAACGAGCAGTACTTC
>TRBV30|TRBJ2-5|-|-
CAWSVGDETQYF
TGTGCCTGGAGTGTTGGAGACGAGACCCAGTACTTC
>TRBV28|TRBJ1-1|-|-
CASKRDASRLRTEAFF
TGTGCCAGCAAACGGGACGCCTCCCGACTACGGACTGAAGCTTTCTTT
>TRBV7-7|TRBJ2-2|-|TRBD1
CASSLGGSGTGHTGELFF
TGTGCCAGCAGCTTAGGGGGGTCCGGGACAGGGCACACCGGGGAGCTGTTTTTT
>TRBV27|TRBJ2-7|-|TRBD2
CASARLAGEGSYEQYF
TGTGCCAGCGCCCGACTAGCGGGAGAAGGGTCCTACGAGCAGTACTTC
>TRBV28|TRBJ1-5|-|-
CASLRPGEFFQPQHF
TGTGCCAGTTTAAGGCCGGGGGAATTTTTCCAGCCCCAGCATTTT
>TRBV7-2|TRBJ1-1|-|-
CASSLGQVFRGTEAFF
TGTGCCAGCAGCTTAGGACAGGTATTCCGTGGGACTGAAGCTTTCTTT
>TRBV13|TRBJ1-2|few|-
CASSLGNGYTF
TGTGCCAGCAGCCTAGGGAATGGCTACACCTTC
>TRBV6-6|TRBJ2-7|-|-
CASSYSKQSYEQYF
TGTGCCAGCAGTTACTCAAAACAGTCCTACGAGCAGTACTTC
>TRBV21-1|TRBJ2-7|-|-
CASSRLRTSGTYEQYF
TGTGCCAGCAGCCGCCTCAGGACTAGCGGAACCTACGAGCAGTACTTC
>TRBV7-2|TRBJ2-7|-|-
CASSPGRTTFSEQYF
TGTGCCAGCAGCCCTGGGCGGACTACCTTTTCCGAGCAGTACTTC
>TRBV2|TRBJ1-1|-|-
CATAGNLQTEAFF
TGTGCCACCGCAGGTAACTTGCAGACTGAAGCTTTCTTT
>TRBV11-2|TRBJ1-1|-|-
CASSPPGEQPYWNTEAFF
TGTGCCAGCAGCCCTCCAGGGGAGCAGCCTTACTGGAACACTGAAGCTTTCTTT
>TRBV30|TRBJ1-5|few|TRBD1
CAWQDGTVNQPQHF
TGTGCCTGGCAAGACGGGACAGTCAATCAGCCCCAGCATTTT
>TRBV19|TRBJ1-5|-|-
CASSAGRDQPQHF
TGTGCCAGTAGTGCCGGGAGGGATCAGCCCCAGCATTTT
>TRBV7-9|TRBJ2-3|-|-
CASSLDGGIDTQYF
TGTGCCAGCAGCTTAGATGGGGGGATAGATACGCAGTATTTT
>TRBV6-6|TRBJ1-1|-|-
CASTPQQHYTEAFF
TGTGCCAGCACTCCCCAACAGCATTACACTGAAGCTTTCTTT
>TRBV10-3|TRBJ2-3|once|TRBD2
CAISENSGRARVKDTQYF
TGTGCCATCAGTGAGAATAGCGGGAGGGCGAGAGTAAAAGATACGCAGTATTTT
>TRBV5-1|TRBJ1-5|-|-
CASSLERPDQPQHF
TGCGCCAGCAGCTTAGAACGACCAGATCAGCCCCAGCATTTT
>TRBV27|TRBJ2-1|-|TRBD2
CASSPTSGRPWDEQFF
TGTGCCAGCAGTCCTACTAGCGGGAGACCTTGGGATGAGCAGTTCTTC
>TRBV5-1|TRBJ1-2|-|TRBD1
CASSLGTGVYGYTF
TGCGCCAGCAGCTTGGGAACAGGGGTCTATGGCTACACCTTC
>TRBV28|TRBJ1-1|-|-
CASTKTWGSGEAFF
TGTGCCAGCACAAAAACGTGGGGGTCAGGGGAGGCTTTCTTT
>TRBV30|TRBJ1-1|-|-
CASGQNTEAFF
TGTGCCTCCGGTCAGAACACTGAAGCTTTCTTT
>TRBV5-5|TRBJ1-5|once|TRBD1
CASSADRTQPQHF
TGTGCCAGCAGCGCGGACAGGACTCAGCCCCAGCATTTT